What follows is one T cell receptor beta chain and its context. Authors' data handling: Reference gene primer amplification in the assay estimated nucleated cell counts. Assay: immunoSEQ multiplex PCR; the TCRdb copy retains only in-frame clones and omits some. That table furnishes V, J and clone size, whereas the DNA furnished D and trimming. The table records more than 65,000 clones, 70% to 90% of them present only once. This entry comes from a study of blood T cell repertoires in COVID-19. Germline V lookup: CDR1 SGHAT, CDR2 FQDESV (reference sequence). The CDR3 sequence is 15 residues long. After removal of 5 bases from V and 8 bases from J, the junction contained 11 bases not matched to a gene.

The specimen sequenced was peripheral blood. This chain uses TRBV11-1 with TRBJ1-2; 10 bases fit TRBD1. The TCR was taken from a man aged 50 to 59 with acute or convalescent COVID-19. Here the CDR3 DNA reads TGTGCCAGCAGCCCCCGGGACAGGGGAAGCGGCGGCTACACCTTC. Translation: CASSPRDRGSGGYTF.